This T cell receptor (beta chain) was obtained from a study of Graves' ophthalmopathy and Graves' hyperthyroidism. Study results and limitations: Among thyroid clonotypes expanded above 0.001 frequency, most also appeared in blood.

This clonotype appeared many times. Antigen specificity is unknown. V lost 10 bases and J 0 bases, leaving 14 bases between the germline ends. Per the germline V gene, CDR1 is SGHRS and CDR2 is YFSETQ. The CDR3 spans 13 residues. Amplifying from RNA transcripts, the study obtained TCR beta CDR3 regions. Second-round multiplex PCR came after a first-round RT-PCR that employed HTBI primers. MiXCR, applied by TCRdb to the multiplex PCR reads, yields one record per CDR3 protein. This sample has roughly 300,000 distinct CDR3 sequences; roughly 17% occur once, and the top ten carry more than 9%. Specimen: peripheral blood. The sequence was obtained from an adult man with Graves' ophthalmopathy. This rearrangement joins TRBV5-1 to TRBJ2-7, with unresolved D. The CDR3 DNA is TGCGCCGGAAAGGGCAGGCCCTCCTACGAGCAGTACTTC. It yields the protein CAGKGRPSYEQYF.